One and the same sample provided the 25 T cell receptor beta chains below, sequenced in a study of blood T cells in healthy people across ages. A sample-barcoded 5' primer and a J-beta primer mix were used in a second PCR of roughly 6 to 11 cycles. One entry per CDR3 protein results from TCRdb running MiXCR on the 5' RACE reads. The table shows more than 650,000 distinct CDR3 sequences, with 20% to 25% occurring only once. The sequencing input was blood. The source is a man in his 70s in good health.

The rearrangement uses TRBV12-3 or TRBV12-4 and TRBJ2-3; the D gene could be TRBD1 or TRBD2 (5 bases each). V was clipped by 3 bases and J by 2 bases, with 18 bases between them. This CDR3 contains 17 residues. CDR3 residues: CASSLYSGTAFTDTQYF. DNA of the CDR3: TGTGCCAGCAGTTTGTATTCTGGGACCGCCTTCACAGATACGCAGTATTTT.

The chain links TRBV29-1 to TRBJ2-1; 8 bases fit TRBD2. The CDR3 runs 12 residues. V was pared by 3 bases and J by 5 bases, with 0 bases of the junction left unmatched. CDR1 and CDR2 (germline): SQVTM, ANQGSEA. The CDR3 sequence is CSVEREDNEQFF. In DNA form, the CDR3 reads TGCAGCGTTGAGCGGGAGGACAATGAGCAGTTCTTC.

This clonotype showed up just a few times. The chain recombines TRBV10-3 with TRBJ1-2, with 8 bases lining up with TRBD1. Per germline, CDR1 ENHRY and CDR2 SYGVKD. The V segment lost 6 bases and the J segment 5 bases; nucleotides outside the gene matches: 29. The CDR3 contains 21 residues. The CDR3 DNA reads TGTGCCATCAGCATACAGGGGGGTCTTGCTCTGTCCATTAAGGCGCGATATGGCTACACCTTC. It specifies CAISIQGGLALSIKARYGYTF.

This clonotype came up a few times. This sequence joins TRBV6-5 and TRBJ2-2; 7 nucleotides match TRBD1. The J segment lost 0 bases and the V segment lost 4 bases, leaving 2 bases of the junction unmatched. Germline lookup yields CDR1 MNHEY and CDR2 SVGAGI. This CDR3 comprises 15 residues. CDR3 bases: TGTGCCAGCAGTTGGGACAGCTCGAACACCGGGGAGCTGTTTTTT. This codes for CASSWDSSNTGELFF.

The rearrangement links TRBV2 to TRBJ2-4; a weak D match, TRBD1 (5 bases). Trimming removed 8 bases from V and 1 base from J, with 12 bases in between. CDR3 size: 14 residues. The germline gives CDR1 SNHLY, CDR2 FYNNEI. The CDR3 coding sequence is TGTGCCAGCGGACAAAGCTGGGCCAAAAACATTCAGTACTTC. Protein sequence: CASGQSWAKNIQYF. Based on the CDR3 plus reference TRBV2 and TRBJ2-4, the full variable domain is EPEVTQTPSHQVTQMGQEVILRCVPISNHLYFYWYRQILGQKVEFLVSFYNNEISEKSEIFDDQFSVERPDGSNFTLKIRSTKLEDSAMYFCASGQSWAKNIQYFGAGTRLSVL.

The chain combines TRBV11-2 with TRBJ1-4; D uncertain. This CDR3 region has 15 residues. Trimming took off 3 bases at V and 6 bases at J, with 14 bases between the two ends. Per the germline V gene, CDR1 is SGHAT and CDR2 is FQNNGV. The CDR3 DNA is TGTGCCAGCAGCTTCCGACGGAACTACTATGAAAAACTGTTTTTT. This gives the protein CASSFRRNYYEKLFF.

This clonotype was recorded a few times. V is TRBV20-1 and J is TRBJ1-2, with D unclear. Trimming cost V 0 bases and J 8 bases, with 16 bases left between them. This CDR3 has 14 residues. In germline, CDR1 is DFQATT, CDR2 SNEGSKA (reference sequence). The CDR3: CSAREHFGVGGYTF. The CDR3 region has the DNA TGCAGTGCTAGAGAGCATTTCGGCGTCGGGGGCTACACCTTC.

The chain couples TRBV12-3 or TRBV12-4 to TRBJ1-5, with 7 positions matching TRBD1. The CDR3 loop spans 14 amino acids. The V segment lost 6 bases and the J segment 6 bases; nucleotides outside the gene matches: 8. The CDR3 region has the DNA TGTGCCAGCAGGGATCCAGGGGGAGGTCAGCCCCAGCATTTT. This encodes CASRDPGGGQPQHF.

This clonotype appeared a few times. The chain is built from TRBV5-1 and TRBJ2-1; 10 nucleotides align to TRBD2. The CDR3 has 17 amino acids. V lost 0 bases, J lost 8 bases, and 11 bases stayed unmatched. CDR1 and CDR2 (germline): SGHRS, YFSETQ. CDR3 nucleotides: TGCGCCAGCAGCTTGGTGTCTAGCGGGAGAAATGTGGATGAGCAGTTCTTC. It codes for CASSLVSSGRNVDEQFF. The complete variable domain, with remaining parts taken from reference TRBV5-1 and TRBJ2-1, reads KAGVTQTPRYLIKTRGQQVTLSCSPISGHRSVSWYQQTPGQGLQFLFEYFSETQRNKGNFPGRFSGRQFSNSRSEMNVSTLELGDSALYLCASSLVSSGRNVDEQFFGPGTRLTVL.

This clonotype was detected only a few times. The chain employs TRBV10-2 and TRBJ1-2; D remains unclear. Germline CDR1 and CDR2: WSHSY and SAAADI. The germline V and J ends were trimmed by 10 bases and 7 bases, with 22 bases remaining between them. CDR3 length: 14 residues. The CDR3 reads CATTPITSSGGYTF. The CDR3 coding sequence is TGCGCCACGACCCCTATTACCTCCTCCGGTGGCTACACCTTC.

In this sample, this clonotype turned up a few times. The chain recombines TRBV7-9 with TRBJ1-2; maybe TRBD1 (6 bases). Trimming cost V 8 bases and J 0 bases, with 10 bases left between them. The CDR3 is made up of 13 amino acids. Germline CDR1 and CDR2: SEHNR and FQNEAQ (reference sequence). DNA of the CDR3: TGTGCCAGCTCCGGACAGTCTAACTATGGCTACACCTTC. Its translation is CASSGQSNYGYTF. Full variable domain (rest looked up from reference TRBV7-9 and TRBJ1-2): DTGVSQNPRHKITKRGQNVTFRCDPISEHNRLYWYRQTLGQGPEFLTYFQNEAQLEKSRLLSDRFSAERPKGSFSTLEIQRTEQGDSAMYLCASSGQSNYGYTFGSGTRLTVV.

This clonotype was seen a few times. The chain recombines TRBV12-3 or TRBV12-4 with TRBJ2-1; perhaps TRBD2 as D (5 bases). This CDR3 has 12 amino acids. V gave up 6 bases and J gave up 8 bases, with 11 bases separating them. CDR3 amino acids: CASSPPRDEQFF. The CDR3 DNA sequence: TGTGCCAGCAGCCCCCCGAGGGATGAGCAGTTCTTC.

Only a few counts were recorded for this clonotype. V is TRBV28 and J is TRBJ2-7, with 8 bases identical to TRBD1. The trim removed 3 bases at V and 5 bases at J, leaving 3 bases unmatched. CDR1 and CDR2 from the germline V gene are MDHEN and SYDVKM. The CDR3 totals 13 residues. The CDR3 protein is CASSLVRGHEQYF. The CDR3, as DNA: TGTGCCAGCAGTTTGGTCAGGGGGCACGAGCAGTACTTC.

The chain uses TRBV12-3 or TRBV12-4 and TRBJ1-3; no clear D gene. V lost 7 bases to trimming and J lost 4 bases, with 11 bases between them. There are 13 residues in the CDR3. Here the CDR3 DNA reads TGTGCCAGCAACATAGGGCTCGGAAACACCATATATTTT. Protein sequence: CASNIGLGNTIYF.

The genes are TRBV3-1 and TRBJ2-4; D gene unclear. The germline V and J ends were trimmed by 0 bases and 8 bases, with 14 bases remaining between them. Germline CDR1 reads LGHDT; CDR2 reads YNNKEL (reference sequence). The CDR3 totals 15 residues. The CDR3 is CASSQEARLRDIQYF. In nucleotides, the CDR3 is TGTGCCAGCAGCCAAGAGGCCCGGTTGAGAGACATTCAGTACTTC.

This clonotype was counted a few times. The rearrangement uses TRBV20-1 and TRBJ1-1, with D possibly matching TRBD1 (6 bases). The germline V gene encodes CDR1 DFQATT and CDR2 SNEGSKA (reference sequence). This CDR3 comprises 12 residues. Trimming left V 8 bases short and J 1 base short, with 11 bases between. The CDR3 is CSPQGRNTEAFF. DNA of the CDR3: TGCAGTCCCCAGGGGAGGAACACTGAAGCTTTCTTT.

The chain couples TRBV7-9 to TRBJ1-5; D uncertain. This CDR3 has 14 residues. The germline gives CDR1 SEHNR, CDR2 FQNEAQ (reference sequence). V was pared by 0 bases and J by 6 bases, with 9 bases between. This chain's CDR3 is CASSLAGLVQPQHF. For the CDR3, the DNA is TGTGCCAGCAGCTTAGCTGGGCTCGTTCAGCCCCAGCATTTT.

This clonotype was counted a few times. The chain links TRBV30 to TRBJ2-1, with 15 bases aligning to TRBD2. With V trimmed by 4 bases and J by 7 bases, 5 bases remained unmatched. This CDR3 has 15 amino acids. Germline V lookup: CDR1 GTSNPN, CDR2 SVGIG (reference sequence). CDR3 sequence (DNA): TGTGCCTGGAACCCCGGGACTAGCGGGAGGAATGAGCAGTTCTTC. This translates into CAWNPGTSGRNEQFF.

The genes are TRBV19 and TRBJ2-2; D gene uncertain. CDR3 length equals 14 residues. Germline loops: CDR1 LNHDA, CDR2 SQIVND (reference sequence). The V end was cut by 10 bases, the J end by 4 bases, with 16 bases between. The CDR3 DNA reads TGTGCCACCCGATTTGGACGGTCCACCGGGGAGCTGTTTTTT. Translating gives CATRFGRSTGELFF.

This chain uses TRBV18 with TRBJ2-5; TRBD2 aligns across 8 bases. CDR1 is KGHSH and CDR2 is LQKENI in the germline V gene. This CDR3 spans 14 amino acids. J lost 5 bases, V lost 4 bases, and 6 bases had no gene match. CDR3 amino acids: CASSRRSGGETQYF. Written as DNA, the CDR3 is TGTGCCAGCTCACGGCGGAGCGGGGGTGAGACCCAGTACTTC.

This clonotype turned up a few times. V and J are TRBV7-3 and TRBJ2-1; 8 nucleotides line up with TRBD1. The V gene's germline CDR1 is SGHTA and CDR2 FQGTGA. This CDR3 is built from 15 residues. V lost 6 bases and J lost 8; bases outside the gene matches: 12. CDR3: CASSSSRDRGDEQFF. For the CDR3, the DNA is TGTGCCAGCAGTTCATCCCGCGACAGGGGTGATGAGCAGTTCTTC.

This clonotype turned up a few times. The V call is TRBV12-3 or TRBV12-4, the J call TRBJ1-2, with D unresolved. The CDR3 covers 12 residues. V lost 7 bases, J lost 0 bases, and 6 bases lay in between. The CDR3 nucleotides are TGTGCCAGCACCCGAGCTAACTATGGCTACACCTTC. Residues: CASTRANYGYTF.

The sample holds a few counts of this clonotype. The gene calls are TRBV7-2 and TRBJ2-1; 8 bases match TRBD2. Losses at the gene ends were 3 bases for V and 7 bases for J; bases not matched to a gene: 8. Germline values: CDR1 SGHTA, CDR2 FQGNSA. There are 15 residues in the CDR3. CDR3 in amino acids: CASSFPPAGVNEQFF. The CDR3 nucleotides read TGTGCCAGCAGCTTCCCCCCAGCGGGGGTGAATGAGCAGTTCTTC.

The chain links TRBV18 to TRBJ2-7; D possibly uses TRBD1 or TRBD2 (5 bases each). Trimming stripped 3 bases from V and 7 bases from J, with 16 bases between. In germline, CDR1 is KGHSH, CDR2 LQKENI. The CDR3 runs 14 residues. In nucleotides, the CDR3 is TGTGCCAGCTCACCTGCTGGGACGGCGGGTGAGCAGTACTTC. Translating it yields CASSPAGTAGEQYF.

In its sample, this clonotype was seen a few times. The CDR3 DNA is TGTGCCAGCACCACCAACCTCCAGGGGGCAGACTATTTT. This codes for CASTTNLQGADYF. The rearrangement joins TRBV6-2 or TRBV6-3 to TRBJ2-3, with 8 bases that match TRBD1. The CDR3 sequence is 13 residues long. J lost 15 bases, V lost 7 bases, and 15 bases had no gene match. Germline V gene lookup returns CDR1 MNHEY and CDR2 SVGEGT.